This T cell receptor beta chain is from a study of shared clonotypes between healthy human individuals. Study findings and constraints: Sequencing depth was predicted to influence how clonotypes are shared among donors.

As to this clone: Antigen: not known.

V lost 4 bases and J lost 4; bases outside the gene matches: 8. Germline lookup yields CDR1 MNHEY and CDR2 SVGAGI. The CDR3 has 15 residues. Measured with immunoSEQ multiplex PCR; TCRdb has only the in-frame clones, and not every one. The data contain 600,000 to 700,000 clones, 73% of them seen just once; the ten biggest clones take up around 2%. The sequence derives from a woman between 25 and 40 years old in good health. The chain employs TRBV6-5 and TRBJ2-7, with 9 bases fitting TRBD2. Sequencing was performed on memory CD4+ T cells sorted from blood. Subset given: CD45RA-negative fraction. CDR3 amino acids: CASSSLAGRGYEQYF. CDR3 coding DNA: TGTGCCAGCAGTTCTCTAGCGGGAAGAGGGTACGAGCAGTACTTC.